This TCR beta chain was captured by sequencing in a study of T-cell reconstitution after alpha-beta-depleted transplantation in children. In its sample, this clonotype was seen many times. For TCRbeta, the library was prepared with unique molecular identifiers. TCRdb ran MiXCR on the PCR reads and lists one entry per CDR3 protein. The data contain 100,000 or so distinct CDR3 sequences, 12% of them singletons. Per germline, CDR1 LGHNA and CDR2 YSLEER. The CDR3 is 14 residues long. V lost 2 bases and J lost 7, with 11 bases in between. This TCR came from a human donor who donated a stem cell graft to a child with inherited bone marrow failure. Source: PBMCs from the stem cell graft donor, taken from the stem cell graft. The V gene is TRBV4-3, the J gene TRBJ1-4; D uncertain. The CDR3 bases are TGCGCCAGCAGCCAAAAACCCCGCGGTGAAAAACTGTTTTTT. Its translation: CASSQKPRGEKLFF.